Below, 8 T cell receptor beta chains from the same sample are listed, as sequenced in a study of CD8+CD57+ T cells in acquired aplastic anemia. Using genomic DNA as the template, TCR beta VDJ and CDR3 profiling was carried out. From the reads, TCRdb called clonotypes with MiXCR, one entry per CDR3 protein. The data show about 220,000 distinct CDR3 sequences, 34% seen once. The specimen sequenced was sorted CD4+, CD8+, or CD8+CD57+ T cells (not recorded which) from PBMCs. The receptors derive from a human donor in good health, serving as a control.

Worth noting for this clonotype: The junction departs from the called germline gene at one end, perhaps through a read error. The V gene is TRBV2, the J gene TRBJ2-2; D gene uncertain. Germline V gene sequence: CDR1 SNHLY, CDR2 FYNNEI. This CDR3 spans 15 amino acids. In DNA form, the CDR3 reads TGTGCCAGCAGTGAAGCGCAAGGGAACACCAGGGAGCTGTTTTTT. Protein sequence: CASSEAQGNTRELFF.

This clonotype has more than one count but fewer than ten. CDR3 region: CASSSWTGYTGELFF. Here the CDR3 DNA reads TGTGCCAGCAGCTCTTGGACAGGATACACCGGGGAGCTGTTTTTT. The rearrangement uses TRBV7-2 and TRBJ2-2; 7 positions match TRBD1. The germline gives CDR1 SGHTA, CDR2 FQGNSA. The CDR3 contains 15 residues. V lost 4 bases to trimming and J lost 3 bases; unmatched junction nucleotides: 5. The entire variable domain, with the rest obtained from reference TRBV7-2 and TRBJ2-2, is as follows: GAGVSQSPSNKVTEKGKDVELRCDPISGHTALYWYRQSLGQGLEFLIYFQGNSAPDKSGLPSDRFSAERTGGSVSTLTIQRTQQEDSAVYLCASSSWTGYTGELFFGEGSRLTVL.

V usage is TRBV20-1 and J usage is TRBJ2-7, with 7 bases lining up with TRBD2. This CDR3 comprises 12 residues. Germline V gene data show CDR1 as DFQATT and CDR2 as SNEGSKA (reference sequence). V was clipped by 1 base and J by 9 bases; unmatched bases: 6. CDR3 sequence reads: CSARARWEGQYF. CDR3 nucleotides: TGCAGTGCTAGAGCCCGGTGGGAGGGGCAGTACTTC.

The CDR3: CASSSVSGGNQPQYF. The CDR3 nucleotides read TGTGCCAGCAGTTCTGTTTCGGGTGGCAATCAGCCCCAGTACTTC. The chain carries TRBV7-8 and TRBJ2-5; D gene ambiguous. Germline loops: CDR1 SGHVS, CDR2 FQNEAQ. The CDR3 has 15 residues. Between the trimmed V and J ends, which lost 6 bases and 9 bases, there was a span of 23 bases.

This clonotype was counted many times. This chain connects TRBV5-1 to TRBJ1-2; TRBD1 is a possible D gene (5 bases). Trimming pared 0 bases from V and 3 bases from J, leaving 12 bases between. This CDR3 is built from 15 residues. CDR1 and CDR2 from the germline V gene are SGHRS and YFSETQ. CDR3 nucleotides: TGCGCCAGCAGCTTGGAGAGGGGCGTCGACTATGGCTACACCTTC. Amino acid sequence: CASSLERGVDYGYTF. The full variable domain, rest sourced from reference TRBV5-1 and TRBJ1-2, is KAGVTQTPRYLIKTRGQQVTLSCSPISGHRSVSWYQQTPGQGLQFLFEYFSETQRNKGNFPGRFSGRQFSNSRSEMNVSTLELGDSALYLCASSLERGVDYGYTFGSGTRLTVV.

This clonotype occurred many times. This chain joins TRBV12-3 or TRBV12-4 and TRBJ1-6, with D possibly being TRBD1 (5 bases). Trimming shortened V by 4 bases and J by 5 bases, and 9 bases separated the two germline ends. The length of the CDR3 is 14 residues. The CDR3 DNA sequence: TGTGCCAGCAGTTCCGGGACCCATAATTCACCCCTCCACTTT. Translated: CASSSGTHNSPLHF.

CDR3 in amino acids: CASSGDRESTEAFF. Here the CDR3 DNA reads TGTGCCAGCAGTGGGGACAGGGAAAGCACTGAAGCTTTCTTT. The J gene is TRBJ1-1, the V gene TRBV6-1, with 9 bases identical to TRBD1. The CDR3 runs to 14 residues. Germline V lookup: CDR1 MNHNS, CDR2 SASEGT. J lost 4 bases, V lost 4 bases, and 4 bases had no gene match.

This clonotype was observed a single time. V and J are TRBV2 and TRBJ1-6, with 9 bases fitting TRBD1. With 4 bases clipped from V and 8 bases from J, the junction kept 6 bases outside the gene matches. The CDR3 spans 15 residues. Germline V lookup: CDR1 SNHLY, CDR2 FYNNEI. CDR3 protein: CASSVAGQGDSPLHF. The CDR3 nucleotides are TGTGCCAGCAGTGTGGCGGGACAGGGAGATTCACCCCTCCACTTT.